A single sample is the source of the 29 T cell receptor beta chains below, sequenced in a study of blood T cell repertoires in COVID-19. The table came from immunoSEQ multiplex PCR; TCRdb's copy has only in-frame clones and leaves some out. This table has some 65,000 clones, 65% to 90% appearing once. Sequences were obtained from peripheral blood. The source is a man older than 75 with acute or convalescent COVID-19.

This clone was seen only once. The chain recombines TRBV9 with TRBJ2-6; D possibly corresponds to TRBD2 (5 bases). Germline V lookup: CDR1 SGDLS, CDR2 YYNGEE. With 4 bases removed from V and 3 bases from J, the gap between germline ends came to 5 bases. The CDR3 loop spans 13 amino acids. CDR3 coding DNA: TGTGCCAGCAGCCGGGGTGGGGCCAACGTCCTGACTTTC. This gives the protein CASSRGGANVLTF.

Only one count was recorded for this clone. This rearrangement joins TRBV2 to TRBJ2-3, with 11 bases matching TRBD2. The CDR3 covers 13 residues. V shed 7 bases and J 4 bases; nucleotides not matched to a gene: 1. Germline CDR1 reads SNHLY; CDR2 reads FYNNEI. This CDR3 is CASKLAGADTQYF. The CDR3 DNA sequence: TGTGCCAGCAAACTAGCGGGGGCAGATACGCAGTATTTT.

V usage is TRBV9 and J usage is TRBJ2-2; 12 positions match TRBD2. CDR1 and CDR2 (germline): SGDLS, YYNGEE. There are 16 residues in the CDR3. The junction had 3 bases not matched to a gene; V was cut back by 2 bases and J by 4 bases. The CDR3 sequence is CASSVGLAGLTGELFF. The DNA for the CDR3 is TGTGCCAGCAGCGTCGGACTAGCGGGACTCACCGGGGAGCTGTTTTTT.

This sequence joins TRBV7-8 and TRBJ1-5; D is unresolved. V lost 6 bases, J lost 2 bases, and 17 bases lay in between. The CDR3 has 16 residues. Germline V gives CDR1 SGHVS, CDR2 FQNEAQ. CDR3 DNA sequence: TGTGCCAGCAGTCCTCAATCCAGTGGAGGCAATCAGCCCCAGCATTTT. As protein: CASSPQSSGGNQPQHF.

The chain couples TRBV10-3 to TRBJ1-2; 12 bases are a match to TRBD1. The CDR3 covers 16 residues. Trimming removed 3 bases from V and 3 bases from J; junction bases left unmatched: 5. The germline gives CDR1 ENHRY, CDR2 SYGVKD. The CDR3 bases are TGTGCCATCAGTGAATGGGACAGGGGGCGCGACTATGGCTACACCTTC. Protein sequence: CAISEWDRGRDYGYTF.

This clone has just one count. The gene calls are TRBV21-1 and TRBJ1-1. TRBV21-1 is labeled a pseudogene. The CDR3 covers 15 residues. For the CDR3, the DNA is TGTGCCAGCAGCAAAGCGGAGTCGGAGAACACTGAAGCTTTCTTT. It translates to CASSKAESENTEAFF.

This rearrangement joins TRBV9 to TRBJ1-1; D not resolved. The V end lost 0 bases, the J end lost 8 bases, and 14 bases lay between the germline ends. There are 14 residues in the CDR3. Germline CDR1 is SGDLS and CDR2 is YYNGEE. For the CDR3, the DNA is TGTGCCAGCAGCGTAGATTCCCGGGGAGCCGAAGCTTTCTTT. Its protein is CASSVDSRGAEAFF.

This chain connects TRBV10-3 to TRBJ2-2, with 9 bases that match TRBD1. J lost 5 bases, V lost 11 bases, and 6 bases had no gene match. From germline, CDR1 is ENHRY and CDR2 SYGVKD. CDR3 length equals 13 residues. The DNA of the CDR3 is TGTGCCTCCAAGGGGACAGGGACCGGGGAGCTGTTTTTT. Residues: CASKGTGTGELFF.

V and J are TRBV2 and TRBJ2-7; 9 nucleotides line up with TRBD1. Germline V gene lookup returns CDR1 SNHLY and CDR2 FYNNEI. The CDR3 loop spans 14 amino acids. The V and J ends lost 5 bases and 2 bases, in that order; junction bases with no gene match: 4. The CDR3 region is CASSSDRGAYEQYF. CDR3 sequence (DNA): TGTGCCAGCAGTTCCGACAGGGGGGCCTACGAGCAGTACTTC.

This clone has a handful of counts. The CDR3: CASSSITRRQGGGYTF. In nucleotides, the CDR3 is TGTGCCAGTAGCTCCATTACGAGGAGACAGGGGGGTGGCTACACCTTC. V is TRBV19 and J is TRBJ1-2; 9 bases agree with TRBD1. J gave up 7 bases and V 6 bases, and 15 bases lay outside the gene matches. CDR1 and CDR2 (germline): LNHDA, SQIVND (reference sequence). This CDR3 comprises 16 residues.

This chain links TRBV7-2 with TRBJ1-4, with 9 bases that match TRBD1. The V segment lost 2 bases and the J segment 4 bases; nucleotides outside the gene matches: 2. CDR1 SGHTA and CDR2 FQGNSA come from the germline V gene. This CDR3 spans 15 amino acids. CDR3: CASSLRGQGNEKLFF. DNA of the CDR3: TGTGCCAGCAGCTTACGGGGACAGGGTAATGAAAAACTGTTTTTT.

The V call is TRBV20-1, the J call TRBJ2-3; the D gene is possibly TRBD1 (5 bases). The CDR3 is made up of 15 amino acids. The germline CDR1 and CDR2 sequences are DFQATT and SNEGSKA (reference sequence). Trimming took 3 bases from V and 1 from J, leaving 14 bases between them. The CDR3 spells CSASNEGAGTDTQYF. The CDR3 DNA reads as TGCAGTGCTAGTAACGAAGGGGCAGGCACAGATACGCAGTATTTT.

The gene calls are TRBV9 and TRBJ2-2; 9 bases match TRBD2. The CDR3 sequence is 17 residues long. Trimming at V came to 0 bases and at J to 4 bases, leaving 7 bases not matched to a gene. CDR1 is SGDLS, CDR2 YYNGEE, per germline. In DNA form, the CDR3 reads TGTGCCAGCAGCGTAGGAGGGACTAGCCAGGGCACCGGGGAGCTGTTTTTT. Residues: CASSVGGTSQGTGELFF.

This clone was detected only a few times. CDR3 sequence: CASSPGTSGRWEQYF. The DNA of the CDR3 is TGTGCCAGCTCACCCGGGACTAGCGGGAGGTGGGAGCAGTACTTC. The genes are TRBV18 and TRBJ2-7; TRBD2 matches 15 bases. The junction had 4 bases not matched to a gene; V was cut back by 3 bases and J by 7 bases. This CDR3 comprises 15 residues. Germline loops: CDR1 KGHSH, CDR2 LQKENI.

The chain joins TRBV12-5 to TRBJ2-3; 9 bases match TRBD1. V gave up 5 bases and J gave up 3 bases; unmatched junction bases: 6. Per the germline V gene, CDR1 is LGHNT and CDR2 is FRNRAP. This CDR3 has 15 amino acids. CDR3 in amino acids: CASGPGTGSTDTQYF. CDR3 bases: TGTGCTAGTGGTCCCGGGACAGGGTCGACAGATACGCAGTATTTT.

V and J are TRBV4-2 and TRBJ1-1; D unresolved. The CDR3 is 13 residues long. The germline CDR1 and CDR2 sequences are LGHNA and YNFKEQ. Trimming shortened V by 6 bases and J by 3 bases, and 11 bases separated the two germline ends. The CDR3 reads CASRKVSDTEAFF. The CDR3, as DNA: TGTGCCAGCAGAAAGGTAAGCGACACTGAAGCTTTCTTT.

The CDR3 is CASSLDPGAGYTF. The CDR3 DNA sequence: TGCGCCAGCAGCTTAGATCCAGGGGCGGGCTACACCTTC. The V gene is TRBV5-1, the J gene TRBJ1-2; D perhaps matches TRBD1 (6 bases). The CDR3 extends over 13 amino acids. The germline V gene has CDR1 SGHRS and CDR2 YFSETQ. The V gene lost 2 bases and the J gene lost 8 bases, with 13 bases spanning the gap.

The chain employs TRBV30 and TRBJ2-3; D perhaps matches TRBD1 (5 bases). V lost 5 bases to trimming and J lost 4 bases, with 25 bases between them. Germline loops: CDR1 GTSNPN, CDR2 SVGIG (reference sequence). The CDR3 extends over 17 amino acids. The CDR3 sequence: CAWWPHRGRAFSDTQYF. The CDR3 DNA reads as TGTGCCTGGTGGCCTCACCGCGGCAGGGCCTTCTCAGATACGCAGTATTTT. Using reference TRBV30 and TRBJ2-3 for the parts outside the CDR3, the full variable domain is SQTIHQWPATLVQPVGSPLSLECTVEGTSNPNLYWYRQAAGRGLQLLFYSVGIGQISSEVPQNLSASRPQDRQFILSSKKLLLSDSGFYLCAWWPHRGRAFSDTQYFGPGTRLTVL.

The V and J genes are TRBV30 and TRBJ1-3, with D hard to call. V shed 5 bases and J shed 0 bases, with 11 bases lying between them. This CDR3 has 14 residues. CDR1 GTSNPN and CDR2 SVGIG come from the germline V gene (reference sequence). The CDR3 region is CAWARSDSGNTIYF. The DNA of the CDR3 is TGTGCCTGGGCCAGGTCCGACTCTGGAAACACCATATATTTT. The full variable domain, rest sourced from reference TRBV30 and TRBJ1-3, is SQTIHQWPATLVQPVGSPLSLECTVEGTSNPNLYWYRQAAGRGLQLLFYSVGIGQISSEVPQNLSASRPQDRQFILSSKKLLLSDSGFYLCAWARSDSGNTIYFGEGSWLTVV.

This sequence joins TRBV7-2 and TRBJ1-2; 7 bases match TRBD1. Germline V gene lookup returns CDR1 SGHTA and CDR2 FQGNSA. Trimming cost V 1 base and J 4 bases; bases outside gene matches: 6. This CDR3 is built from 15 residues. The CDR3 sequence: CASSLGTGVSYGYTF. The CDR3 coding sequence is TGTGCCAGCAGCTTAGGTACAGGGGTCTCCTATGGCTACACCTTC.

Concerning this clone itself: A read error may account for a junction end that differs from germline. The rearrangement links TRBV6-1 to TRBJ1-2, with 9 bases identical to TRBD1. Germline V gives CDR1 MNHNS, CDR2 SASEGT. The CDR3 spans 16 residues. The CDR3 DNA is TGTGCCAGCAGGGAAGACAGGGGGGCCGGCTTCTATGGCTACACCTTC. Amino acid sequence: CASREDRGAGFYGYTF.

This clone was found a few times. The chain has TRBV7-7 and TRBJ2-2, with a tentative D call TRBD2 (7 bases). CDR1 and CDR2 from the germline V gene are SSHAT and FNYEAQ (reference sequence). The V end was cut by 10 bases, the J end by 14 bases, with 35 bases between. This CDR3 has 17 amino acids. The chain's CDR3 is CATWSWGAPGGAPELFF. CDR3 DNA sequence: TGTGCCACGTGGTCGTGGGGGGCACCGGGGGGAGCCCCTGAACTGTTTTTT.

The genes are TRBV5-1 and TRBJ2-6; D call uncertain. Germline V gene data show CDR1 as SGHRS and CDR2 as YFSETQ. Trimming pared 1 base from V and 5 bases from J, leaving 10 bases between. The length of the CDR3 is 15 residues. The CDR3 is CASSLTGPWANVLTF. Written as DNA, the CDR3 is TGCGCCAGCAGCTTGACTGGTCCCTGGGCCAACGTCCTGACTTTC.

Here the CDR3 reads CASSYSGYEQYF. Here the CDR3 DNA reads TGTGCCAGCAGCTACAGTGGCTACGAGCAGTACTTC. This rearrangement joins TRBV14 to TRBJ2-7; D is undetermined. Germline CDR1 and CDR2: SGHDN and FVKESK. Trimming cost V 5 bases and J 3 bases, with 8 bases left between them. The CDR3 covers 12 residues.

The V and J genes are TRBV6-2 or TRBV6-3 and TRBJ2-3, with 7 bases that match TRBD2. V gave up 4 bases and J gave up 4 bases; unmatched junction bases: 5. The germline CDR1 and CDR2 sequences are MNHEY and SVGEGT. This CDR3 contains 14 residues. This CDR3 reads CASSFGGGADTQYF. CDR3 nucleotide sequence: TGTGCCAGCAGTTTCGGTGGGGGGGCAGATACGCAGTATTTT.

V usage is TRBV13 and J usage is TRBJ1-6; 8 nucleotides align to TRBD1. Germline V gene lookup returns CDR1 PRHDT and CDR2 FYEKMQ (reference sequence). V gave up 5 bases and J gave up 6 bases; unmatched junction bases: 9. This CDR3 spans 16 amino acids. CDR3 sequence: CASSQRQGASNSPLHF. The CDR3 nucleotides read TGTGCCAGCAGCCAGCGGCAGGGGGCTAGTAATTCACCCCTCCACTTT. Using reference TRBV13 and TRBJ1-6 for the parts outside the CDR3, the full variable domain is AAGVIQSPRHLIKEKRETATLKCYPIPRHDTVYWYQQGPGQDPQFLISFYEKMQSDKGSIPDRFSAQQFSDYHSELNMSSLELGDSALYFCASSQRQGASNSPLHFGNGTRLTVT.

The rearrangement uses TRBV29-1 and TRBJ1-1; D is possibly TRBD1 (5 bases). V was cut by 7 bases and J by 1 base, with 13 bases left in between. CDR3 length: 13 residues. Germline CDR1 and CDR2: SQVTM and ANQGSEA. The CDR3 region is CSGLQTENTEAFF. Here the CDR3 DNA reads TGCAGCGGCTTACAGACAGAGAACACTGAAGCTTTCTTT.

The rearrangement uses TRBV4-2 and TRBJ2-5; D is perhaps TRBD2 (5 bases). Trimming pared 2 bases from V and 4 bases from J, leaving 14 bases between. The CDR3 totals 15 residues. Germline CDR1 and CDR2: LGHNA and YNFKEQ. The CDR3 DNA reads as TGTGCCAGCAGCCAAACAATGACTACCGGAGAGACCCAGTACTTC. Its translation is CASSQTMTTGETQYF.

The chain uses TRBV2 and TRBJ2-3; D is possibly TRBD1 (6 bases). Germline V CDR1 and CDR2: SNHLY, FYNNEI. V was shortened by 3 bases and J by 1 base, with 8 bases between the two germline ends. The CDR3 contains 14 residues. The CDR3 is CASSDRGGTDTQYF. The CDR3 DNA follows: TGTGCCAGCAGTGACAGGGGAGGCACAGATACGCAGTATTTT.